This passage covers 6 T cell receptor beta chains from one sample sequenced in a study of CD8 T cells in Susac syndrome. It was with random hexamers that about 0.45 to 1 ug RNA was reverse transcribed. In TCRdb, the immunoSEQ multiplex PCR reads were re-called with MiXCR into one record per CDR3 protein. The table records more than 90,000 distinct CDR3 sequences, 90% to 95% of them present only once. The sample was CD4+ T cells from PBMCs. These TCRs come from a human donor with multiple sclerosis.

The chain recombines TRBV20-1 with TRBJ1-1; no reliable D call. The CDR3 length is 13 residues. Trimming shortened V by 6 bases and J by 0 bases, and 11 bases separated the two germline ends. Germline V gene sequence: CDR1 DFQATT, CDR2 SNEGSKA (reference sequence). The CDR3 DNA is TGCAGTGCCCTTGGGCGGCTGAACACTGAAGCTTTCTTT. Translated: CSALGRLNTEAFF.

The chain recombines TRBV7-9 with TRBJ2-7, with D unclear. The CDR3 runs 14 residues. Per germline, CDR1 SEHNR and CDR2 FQNEAQ (reference sequence). V lost 5 bases, J lost 0 bases, and 11 bases lay in between. In DNA form, the CDR3 reads TGTGCCAGCAGCCCCCGGGCGGCCTCCTACGAGCAGTACTTC. The encoded protein is CASSPRAASYEQYF.

This sequence joins TRBV7-2 and TRBJ2-5; D gene unclear. V dropped 3 bases and J dropped 5 bases, with 13 bases sitting between them. The CDR3 is 14 residues long. CDR1 and CDR2 from the germline V gene are SGHTA and FQGNSA. The CDR3 DNA is TGTGCCAGCAGCTTGGGTTCCGTAACGGAGACCCAGTACTTC. Amino acids: CASSLGSVTETQYF.

V is TRBV3-1 and J is TRBJ2-4; D remains unclear. Trimming pared 0 bases from V and 6 bases from J, leaving 9 bases between. This CDR3 spans 14 amino acids. Germline V gene data show CDR1 as LGHDT and CDR2 as YNNKEL (reference sequence). DNA for the CDR3: TGTGCCAGCAGCCAAGATACTGTCTCAAACATTCAGTACTTC. It specifies CASSQDTVSNIQYF. The variable domain in full, completed from reference TRBV3-1 and TRBJ2-4, reads DTAVSQTPKYLVTQMGNDKSIKCEQNLGHDTMYWYKQDSKKFLKIMFSYNNKELIINETVPNRFSPKSPDKAHLNLHINSLELGDSAVYFCASSQDTVSNIQYFGAGTRLSVL.

The V call is TRBV11-1, the J call TRBJ1-5; D gene uncertain. The CDR3 has 14 residues. The germline CDR1 and CDR2 sequences are SGHAT and FQDESV (reference sequence). V lost 4 bases and J 4 bases, leaving 11 bases between the germline ends. The CDR3 spells CASSSGPLNQPQHF. In DNA, the CDR3 is TGTGCCAGCAGCTCTGGGCCGTTGAATCAGCCCCAGCATTTT.

The chain couples TRBV12-3 or TRBV12-4 to TRBJ2-5; the D gene is possibly TRBD2 (5 bases). V was trimmed by 6 bases and J by 5 bases, leaving 13 bases between them. This CDR3 region has 13 residues. The CDR3 protein is CASSPTGGETQYF. The CDR3 DNA is TGTGCCAGCAGCCCAACCGGCGGGGAGACCCAGTACTTC.